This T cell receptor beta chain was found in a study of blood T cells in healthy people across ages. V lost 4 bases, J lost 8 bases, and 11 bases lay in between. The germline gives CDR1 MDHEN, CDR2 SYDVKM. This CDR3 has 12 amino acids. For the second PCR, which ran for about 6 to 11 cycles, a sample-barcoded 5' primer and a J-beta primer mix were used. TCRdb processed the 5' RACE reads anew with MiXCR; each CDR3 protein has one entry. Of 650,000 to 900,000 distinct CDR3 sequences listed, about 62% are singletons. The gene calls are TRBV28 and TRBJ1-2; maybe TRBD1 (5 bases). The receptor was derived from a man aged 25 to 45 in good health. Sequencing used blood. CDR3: CASSWNRYGYTF. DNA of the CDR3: TGTGCCAGCAGTTGGAACAGGTACGGCTACACCTTC.